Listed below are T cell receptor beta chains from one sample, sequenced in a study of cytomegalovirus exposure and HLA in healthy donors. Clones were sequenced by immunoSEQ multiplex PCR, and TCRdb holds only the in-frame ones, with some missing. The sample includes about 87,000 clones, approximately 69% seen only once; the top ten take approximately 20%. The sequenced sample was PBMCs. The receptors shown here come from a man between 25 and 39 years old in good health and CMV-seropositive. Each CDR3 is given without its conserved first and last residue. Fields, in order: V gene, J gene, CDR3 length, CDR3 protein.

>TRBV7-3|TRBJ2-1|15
ASSSIGEGWRDNEQF
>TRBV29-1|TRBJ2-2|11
SVGSGGNGELF
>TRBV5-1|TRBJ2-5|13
ASSPRQGVGETQY
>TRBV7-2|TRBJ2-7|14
ASSLSLAGLHYEQY
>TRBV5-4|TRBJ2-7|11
ASSFRSEHEQY
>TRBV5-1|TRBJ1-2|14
ASSLEEATWSDGYT
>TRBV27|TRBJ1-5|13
ASSVGPGTNQPQH
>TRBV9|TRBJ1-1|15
ASSVAGDRGPNTEAF
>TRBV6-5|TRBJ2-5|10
ASSYSRETQY
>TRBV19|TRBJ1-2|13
ASKTGGLLNYGYT
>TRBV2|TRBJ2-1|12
ASLGSGTYNEQF
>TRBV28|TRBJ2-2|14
ASSLDGPGSTGELF
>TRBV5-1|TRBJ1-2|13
ASSLGGVTNYGYT
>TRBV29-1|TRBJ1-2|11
SVETTSHYGYT
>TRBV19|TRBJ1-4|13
ASSKGRQGNEKLF
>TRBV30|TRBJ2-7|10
AWNKADYEQY
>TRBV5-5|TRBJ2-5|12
ASSQQGAGETQY
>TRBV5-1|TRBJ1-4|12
ASSQNGGYEKLF
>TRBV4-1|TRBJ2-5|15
ASSRGTGGFLQETQY